The next 21 T cell receptor beta chains were all read from a single sample in a study of cytomegalovirus exposure and HLA in healthy donors. PCR was performed using 60 Vbeta and 13 Jbeta primers. Generated by immunoSEQ multiplex PCR, the TCRdb table keeps only in-frame clones and is missing some. The sample has 100,000 or so clones, over 65% seen once. Sequenced input: PBMCs. Source of these receptors: a middle-aged man in good health and CMV-seropositive.

V and J are TRBV10-3 and TRBJ2-7, with 8 bases identical to TRBD2. Germline V CDR1 and CDR2: ENHRY, SYGVKD. The CDR3 is made up of 13 amino acids. Trimming removed 5 bases from V and 6 bases from J; junction bases left unmatched: 6. CDR3 sequence reads: CAISPGLVGEQYF. CDR3 bases: TGTGCCATCAGTCCGGGACTAGTGGGCGAGCAGTACTTC.

The chain combines TRBV9 with TRBJ2-5; 14 nucleotides match TRBD2. Germline assignment: CDR1 SGDLS and CDR2 YYNGEE. The CDR3 has 15 amino acids. V shed 4 bases, J shed 4 bases, and the junction held 3 bases outside the gene matches. CDR3 DNA: TGTGCCAGCAGCCCGACTAGCGGGGGGGGAGAGACCCAGTACTTC. Translating gives CASSPTSGGGETQYF.

J is TRBJ2-4 and V is TRBV7-9, with a possible D match to TRBD2 (5 bases). This CDR3 is 14 amino acids long. The ends were cut back, 6 bases at V and 2 bases at J, with 11 bases in the middle. Germline V gene sequence: CDR1 SEHNR, CDR2 FQNEAQ (reference sequence). CDR3 loop: CASSLEGSKNIQYF. In nucleotides, the CDR3 is TGTGCCAGCAGTCTAGAGGGTTCCAAAAACATTCAGTACTTC.

This chain links TRBV15 with TRBJ2-7, with 10 positions matching TRBD2. This CDR3 comprises 17 residues. Germline V lookup: CDR1 LNHNV, CDR2 YYDKDF (reference sequence). With V trimmed by 0 bases and J by 2 bases, 7 bases remained unmatched. This CDR3 is CATSRDSGTSEPYEQYF. The CDR3 nucleotides are TGTGCCACCAGCAGAGATTCCGGGACTAGCGAACCCTACGAGCAGTACTTC.

V is TRBV5-1 and J is TRBJ2-3; a possible D gene is TRBD1 (6 bases). The CDR3 runs to 15 residues. In germline, CDR1 is SGHRS, CDR2 YFSETQ. Trimming took off 0 bases at V and 1 base at J, with 9 bases between the two ends. The CDR3 DNA reads as TGCGCCAGCAGCTTGGTTGGGGGCGGCACAGATACGCAGTATTTT. Protein: CASSLVGGGTDTQYF.

This chain connects TRBV11-3 to TRBJ2-1; TRBD2 agrees at 7 bases. Germline loops: CDR1 SGHNT, CDR2 YENEEA. CDR3 length equals 13 residues. With V trimmed by 10 bases and J by 7 bases, 10 bases remained unmatched. CDR3 sequence reads: CATQSGGLNEQFF. In nucleotides, the CDR3 is TGTGCCACCCAATCGGGGGGTTTGAATGAGCAGTTCTTC.

This clone appeared once. One junction end disagrees with the germline gene, perhaps due to a read error. Other DNA sequences within the sample encode an identical CDR3. The chain has TRBV5-6 and TRBJ1-2; a possible D gene is TRBD1 (6 bases). Germline CDR1 SGHDT, CDR2 YYEEEE. The CDR3 has 14 amino acids. CDR3 bases: TGTGCCAGCGGCACAGGGAGGGCTAACTACGGCTACACCTTC. Translated: CASGTGRANYGYTF.

The rearrangement joins TRBV28 to TRBJ2-1; D remains unclear. The CDR3 is made up of 12 amino acids. Germline values: CDR1 MDHEN, CDR2 SYDVKM. Trimming pared 6 bases from V and 10 bases from J, leaving 13 bases between. The CDR3 bases are TGTGCCAGCAGCGTTCTATTACAGGAGCAGTTCTTC. It translates to CASSVLLQEQFF. The whole variable domain, filled in from reference TRBV28 and TRBJ2-1, reads DVKVTQSSRYLVKRTGEKVFLECVQDMDHENMFWYRQDPGLGLRLIYFSYDVKMKEKGDIPEGYSVSREKKERFSLILESASTNQTSMYLCASSVLLQEQFFGPGTRLTVL.

The chain is built from TRBV30 and TRBJ1-5; D call uncertain. The CDR3 runs to 11 residues. V shed 5 bases and J shed 7 bases, with 9 bases lying between them. The germline gives CDR1 GTSNPN, CDR2 SVGIG (reference sequence). The DNA of the CDR3 is TGTGCCTGGGGGGAGGACCAGCCCCAGCATTTT. This encodes CAWGEDQPQHF. Full variable domain (rest looked up from reference TRBV30 and TRBJ1-5): SQTIHQWPATLVQPVGSPLSLECTVEGTSNPNLYWYRQAAGRGLQLLFYSVGIGQISSEVPQNLSASRPQDRQFILSSKKLLLSDSGFYLCAWGEDQPQHFGDGTRLSIL.

This chain links TRBV4-3 with TRBJ2-7; 8 bases align to TRBD1. This CDR3 is built from 16 residues. Germline V gene data show CDR1 as LGHNA and CDR2 as YSLEER. J lost 1 base, V lost 2 bases, and 7 bases had no gene match. The chain's CDR3 is CASSQRTGTGSYEQYF. Written as DNA, the CDR3 is TGCGCCAGCAGCCAACGTACCGGGACAGGATCCTACGAGCAGTACTTC.

The V and J genes are TRBV6-1 and TRBJ2-1; D is unclear. The CDR3 spans 13 residues. Germline loops: CDR1 MNHNS, CDR2 SASEGT. V shed 6 bases and J shed 9 bases, with 15 bases lying between them. The CDR3, as DNA: TGTGCCAGCAGGCCCCTTACGGTGCTTGAGCAGTTCTTC. Its translation is CASRPLTVLEQFF.

This chain connects TRBV5-4 to TRBJ2-3, with TRBD2 matching 8 bases. Germline CDR1 is SGHNT and CDR2 is YYREEE (reference sequence). The CDR3 loop spans 15 amino acids. Unmatched junction bases numbered 4, after V lost 1 base and J lost 3 bases. This CDR3 is CASSLYTGGTDTQYF. The CDR3 DNA reads TGTGCCAGCAGCTTGTATACGGGGGGGACAGATACGCAGTATTTT.

The CDR3 region is CASSPGLGIYEQYF. The CDR3 nucleotides read TGTGCCAGCAGCCCTGGACTGGGAATATACGAGCAGTACTTC. The chain links TRBV6-5 to TRBJ2-7, with TRBD2 as a possible D gene (5 bases). This CDR3 comprises 14 residues. The V gene lost 6 bases and the J gene lost 4 bases, with 16 bases spanning the gap. Germline V gene data show CDR1 as MNHEY and CDR2 as SVGAGI.

The chain carries TRBV19 and TRBJ1-2, with D uncertain. This CDR3 comprises 13 residues. CDR1 and CDR2 (germline): LNHDA, SQIVND (reference sequence). V was cut by 5 bases and J by 4 bases, with 11 bases left in between. The CDR3 DNA reads as TGTGCCAGTAGTCCCAGTCACAGCTATGGCTACACCTTC. Protein sequence: CASSPSHSYGYTF.

The chain is built from TRBV2 and TRBJ2-6, with TRBD2 identical over 10 bases. Germline lookup yields CDR1 SNHLY and CDR2 FYNNEI. The CDR3 has 16 amino acids. The ends lost 6 bases at V and 0 bases at J; junction bases unmatched: 2. This CDR3 is CASRLAGFSGANVLTF. As DNA, the CDR3 is TGTGCCAGCAGACTAGCGGGGTTCTCTGGGGCCAACGTCCTGACTTTC.

The rearrangement uses TRBV30 and TRBJ2-7; TRBD1 is a possible D gene (5 bases). CDR3 length: 12 residues. Germline assignment: CDR1 GTSNPN and CDR2 SVGIG (reference sequence). Between the trimmed V and J ends, which lost 5 bases and 7 bases, there was a span of 15 bases. The DNA for the CDR3 is TGTGCCTGGGAAGCAGGGTCTAAGGAGCAGTACTTC. Amino acids: CAWEAGSKEQYF.

This clone was counted a few times. The genes are TRBV6-1 and TRBJ2-4; maybe TRBD1 (6 bases). There are 12 residues in the CDR3. Germline CDR1 is MNHNS and CDR2 is SASEGT. V was pared by 7 bases and J by 12 bases, with 16 bases between. The CDR3 DNA reads as TGTGCCAGCACTGGGGTAGTGGACAGTCAGTACTTC. Its protein product is CASTGVVDSQYF.

This chain connects TRBV5-1 to TRBJ2-1; weak D call: TRBD1 (5 bases). The V gene's germline CDR1 is SGHRS and CDR2 YFSETQ. This CDR3 region has 15 residues. V lost 2 bases and J 5 bases, leaving 14 bases between the germline ends. The CDR3 loop reads CASSLFVDRNNEQFF. CDR3 nucleotide sequence: TGCGCCAGCAGCTTATTTGTCGACAGAAACAATGAGCAGTTCTTC.

The rearrangement links TRBV29-1 to TRBJ1-4; D not certain. Trimming left V 4 bases short and J 1 base short, with 7 bases between. Germline loops: CDR1 SQVTM, CDR2 ANQGSEA. The CDR3 consists of 13 residues. CDR3 nucleotides: TGCAGCGTTGGACGAGGAACTAATGAAAAACTGTTTTTT. Amino acids: CSVGRGTNEKLFF.

In its sample, this clone was seen a few times. The chain couples TRBV5-6 to TRBJ1-2; tentatively, D is TRBD1 (6 bases). From germline, CDR1 is SGHDT and CDR2 YYEEEE. This CDR3 is 14 amino acids long. Trimming cost V 5 bases and J 2 bases, with 13 bases left between them. The CDR3 DNA reads TGTGCCAGCAGTTCTTCCACAGGGAACTATGGCTACACCTTC. Translating it yields CASSSSTGNYGYTF.

This chain connects TRBV6-5 to TRBJ1-1, with 7 nucleotides matching TRBD1. Germline V CDR1 and CDR2: MNHEY, SVGAGI. The CDR3 totals 14 residues. The trim removed 6 bases at V and 0 bases at J, leaving 4 bases unmatched. In DNA form, the CDR3 reads TGTGCCAGCAGCCAGGGGGTAATGAACACTGAAGCTTTCTTT. Its protein is CASSQGVMNTEAFF.